A selection of T cell receptor beta chains follows, all from one sample in a study. TCRdb called the 5' RACE reads again in MiXCR, with one record for every CDR3 protein. The sample holds around 10,000 distinct CDR3 sequences, 17% seen once. The specimen was Tregs sorted from a lymph node. These receptors all stem from a female donor with breast cancer. Both conserved end residues are part of each CDR3. D genes are given only for firm matches. Clone sizes are given selectively: once, few, many, or a class where the clone is expanded.

j_call d_call v_call clone_size cdr3_nt cdr3_aa
TRBJ1-5 NA TRBV29-1 NA TGCAGCGTTGCAAAAAATAGCAATCAGCCCCAGCATTTT CSVAKNSNQPQHF
TRBJ2-7 NA TRBV6-5 medium-sized TGTGCCAGCAGTTACTCGGGCGGGCCTTCCTACGAGCAGTACTTC CASSYSGGPSYEQYF
TRBJ2-1 NA TRBV20-1 many TGCAGTGCTAGAGGGAACCAGGGGAACAATGAGCAGTTCTTC CSARGNQGNNEQFF
TRBJ2-1 NA TRBV19 many TGTGCCAGTAGTATAGACACCTACAATGAGCAGTTCTTC CASSIDTYNEQFF
TRBJ1-1 NA TRBV3-1 many TGTGCCAGCAATTTTCGGGGCGGGAAAGCTTTCTTT CASNFRGGKAFF
TRBJ2-5 NA TRBV20-1 NA TGCAGTGCTACCACAGGGAGAGGGTGGGAGACCCAGTACTTC CSATTGRGWETQYF
TRBJ2-1 NA TRBV2 NA TGTGCCAGCCTCCGGGACCCGACCTACAATGAGCAGTTCTTC CASLRDPTYNEQFF
TRBJ2-3 NA TRBV9 medium-sized TGTGCCAGCAGCGTATACGGGGGGCGGATGGATACGCAGTATTTT CASSVYGGRMDTQYF